This T cell receptor beta chain is drawn from a study of blood T cell repertoires in COVID-19. Study-wide background: The United States, Italy and Spain supplied acute and convalescent COVID-19 samples. The cDNA or gDNA used as material had been derived from T cells, B-cell-depleted T cells, or PBMCs.

Profiling relied on immunoSEQ multiplex PCR, and the TCRdb table lists in-frame clones only, not all of them. The sample yields approximately 150,000 clones, roughly 86% seen once. The CDR3 length is 11 residues. Trimming removed 6 bases from V and 4 bases from J, with 7 bases in between. Germline assignment: CDR1 LNHDA and CDR2 SQIVND (reference sequence). Sequences were obtained from peripheral blood. The chain carries TRBV19 and TRBJ2-7, with D unclear. The sequence came from a woman aged 55-70 years who had recovered from COVID-19. CDR3 region: CASRGLYEQYF. CDR3 sequence (DNA): TGTGCCAGTAGGGGCCTATACGAGCAGTACTTC.